Listed below are T cell receptor beta chains from one sample, sequenced in a study of blood T cells in healthy people across ages. TCRdb re-analysed the 5' RACE reads in MiXCR, keeping a single row per CDR3 protein. The sample has approximately 690,000 distinct CDR3 sequences; roughly three fifths are singletons. Sample: blood. The receptors shown here come from a man aged 60 to 69 in good health. CDR3s include the opening cysteine and the closing phenylalanine or tryptophan. Fields, in order: V gene, D gene, clone size, J gene, CDR3 length, CDR3 protein, CDR3 DNA. The D gene is left open where the match is weak. Clone size is not always given. Where it is, it says once, few, many or a class for expanded clones.

>TRBV5-1|TRBD2|-|TRBJ2-5|15
CASSSGTSVSETQYF
TGCGCCAGCAGCTCAGGGACTAGCGTTTCAGAGACCCAGTACTTC
>TRBV29-1|TRBD2|few|TRBJ2-1|16
CSVGRLAGAVGNEQFF
TGCAGCGTTGGGAGACTAGCGGGGGCCGTCGGCAATGAGCAGTTCTTC
>TRBV7-3|-|-|TRBJ2-1|12
CASSGTLHEQFF
TGTGCCAGCAGCGGGACGTTACATGAGCAGTTCTTC
>TRBV11-2|-|once|TRBJ2-5|15
CASSLDGRVQETQYF
TGTGCCAGCAGCTTAGACGGAAGGGTCCAAGAGACCCAGTACTTC
>TRBV18|TRBD1|few|TRBJ2-5|15
CASSPRTGLQETQYF
TGTGCCAGCTCCCCGAGGACAGGCCTTCAAGAGACCCAGTACTTC
>TRBV3-1|-|few|TRBJ2-7|15
CASKSQGPGSYEQYF
TGTGCCAGCAAATCCCAGGGGCCGGGCTCCTACGAGCAGTACTTC
>TRBV20-1|TRBD2|-|TRBJ2-1|17
CSAKGLAGGSSYNEQFF
TGCAGTGCTAAGGGACTAGCGGGGGGGTCGTCCTACAATGAGCAGTTCTTC
>TRBV5-1|-|few|TRBJ1-2|15
CASSLAWAGDYGYTF
TGCGCCAGCAGCTTGGCCTGGGCAGGCGACTATGGCTACACCTTC
>TRBV7-2|TRBD2|-|TRBJ2-5|15
CASSPLTSGEETQYF
TGTGCCAGCAGCCCCCTGACTAGCGGGGAAGAGACCCAGTACTTC
>TRBV20-1|-|few|TRBJ1-2|15
CSAGGGAGVNYGYTF
TGCAGTGCTGGAGGGGGGGCAGGGGTTAACTATGGCTACACCTTC
>TRBV4-2|-|few|TRBJ2-5|15
CASTKTSSSQETQYF
TGTGCCAGCACCAAGACTAGTTCTAGCCAAGAGACCCAGTACTTC
>TRBV28|-|few|TRBJ1-2|14
CASSPPGASYGYTF
TGTGCCAGCAGTCCACCGGGGGCGTCGTATGGCTACACCTTC
>TRBV20-1|-|-|TRBJ2-1|14
CSADPRVSWGEQFF
TGCAGTGCCGACCCAAGGGTTAGTTGGGGTGAGCAGTTCTTC
>TRBV9|TRBD1|-|TRBJ2-5|15
CASSALGQTGETQYF
TGTGCCAGCAGCGCATTGGGACAGACGGGAGAGACCCAGTACTTC
>TRBV9|TRBD2|-|TRBJ2-3|16
CASSDLAGGTADTQYF
TGTGCCAGCAGCGACCTAGCGGGGGGGACGGCAGATACGCAGTATTTT
>TRBV6-1|TRBD2|-|TRBJ2-5|14
CASTRGTSGGPKYF
TGTGCCAGCACCCGGGGGACTAGCGGGGGCCCCAAGTACTTC
>TRBV9|-|many|TRBJ1-6|15
CASSPGTPGNSPLHF
TGTGCCAGCAGTCCCGGGACGCCCGGAAATTCACCCCTCCACTTT
>TRBV2|-|-|TRBJ2-5|14
CASSQDRPGETQYF
TGTGCCAGCAGCCAGGACCGACCCGGGGAGACCCAGTACTTC
>TRBV18|-|-|TRBJ1-4|14
CASSPGTPNEKLFF
TGTGCCAGCTCCCCTGGGACACCTAATGAAAAACTGTTTTTT